The TCR beta chain described here comes from a study of shared clonotypes between healthy human individuals. Every subset had its genomic DNA shared out evenly among several immunoSEQ plates. Assay: immunoSEQ multiplex PCR; the TCRdb copy retains only in-frame clones and omits some. The table has around 2.5 million clones, 93% seen once. The CDR3 has 14 residues. CDR1 and CDR2 from the germline V gene are KGHSH and LQKENI. V lost 3 bases and J lost 5, with 13 bases in between. Donors comprised healthy HIV-negative adults lacking recent acute infections or vaccinations. Notes on the study in general: Non-shared clonotypes had lower generation probabilities than those shared by all four donors. A few donors showed sharing of around 5% of naive CD4 clonotypes.

This clone has more than one count but fewer than ten. As yet, its antigen is unknown. Distinct nucleotide sequences in the sample also encode this CDR3. The chain carries TRBV18 and TRBJ1-1; possible D gene TRBD1, 6 bases. The sequence was collected from a man aged 18 to 30 in good health. Some clones in this sample may be carry-over from other donors' samples. The sequencing sample was made of naive CD4+ T cells from PBMCs. Regarding subset: CD45RA+ positively selected. The CDR3 sequence: CASSPGTGRTEAFF. The DNA of the CDR3 is TGTGCCAGCTCACCGGGCACAGGGAGGACTGAAGCTTTCTTT.